The 21 T cell receptor beta chains presented below share a single source sample, sequenced in a study of blood T cell repertoires in COVID-19. Here immunoSEQ multiplex PCR was the method, and the copy in TCRdb shows in-frame clones only, minus some. Here the sample spans around 100,000 clones, more than 70% being singletons. Material: peripheral blood. These receptors were obtained from an elderly woman in a cohort sampled during active COVID-19.

The chain employs TRBV6-6 and TRBJ2-7; D is possibly TRBD2 (6 bases). The germline V gene encodes CDR1 MNHNY and CDR2 SVGAGI (reference sequence). CDR3 size: 13 residues. V was shortened by 2 bases and J by 2 bases, with 7 bases between the two germline ends. In nucleotides, the CDR3 is TGTGCCAGCAGTTACGGGGGGACCTACGAGCAGTACTTC. Translation: CASSYGGTYEQYF.

The rearrangement joins TRBV3-1 (or the pseudogene TRBV3-2) to TRBJ2-1; 8 nucleotides align to TRBD2. CDR1 and CDR2 (germline): LGHDT, YNNKEL (reference sequence). The CDR3 runs 15 residues. V shed 4 bases and J 3 bases; nucleotides not matched to a gene: 5. The CDR3 DNA reads TGTGCCAGCAGCCGTTCGGGGGGGGTCTACAATGAGCAGTTCTTC. Translating gives CASSRSGGVYNEQFF.

The chain employs TRBV27 and TRBJ2-7; 8 bases match TRBD1. With V trimmed by 2 bases and J by 4 bases, 10 bases remained unmatched. The length of the CDR3 is 16 residues. Looked up from germline, CDR1 is MNHEY and CDR2 is SMNVEV (reference sequence). CDR3 sequence reads: CASSLTARTGIYEQYF. For the CDR3, the DNA is TGTGCCAGCAGTTTAACCGCTAGGACAGGGATATACGAGCAGTACTTC.

The sample holds one count of this clone. This chain's CDR3 is CASRTGAGYEKLFF. The CDR3 DNA reads TGTGCCAGCAGGACAGGGGCCGGGTATGAAAAACTGTTTTTT. The V call is TRBV6-5, the J call TRBJ1-4, with TRBD1 matching over 8 bases. The CDR3 covers 14 residues. CDR1 and CDR2 (germline): MNHEY, SVGAGI. The J segment lost 6 bases and the V segment lost 6 bases, leaving 6 bases of the junction unmatched.

This clone was recorded only once. V is TRBV7-3 and J is TRBJ2-7; 9 nucleotides agree with TRBD1. V shed 6 bases, J shed 5 bases, and the junction held 11 bases outside the gene matches. This CDR3 is built from 15 residues. From germline, CDR1 is SGHTA and CDR2 FQGTGA. CDR3 DNA sequence: TGTGCCAGCAGTCTAACAGGGACAGGGTACAACGAGCAGTACTTC. Amino acids: CASSLTGTGYNEQYF.

This chain connects TRBV5-1 to TRBJ2-1, with TRBD2 matching over 13 bases. This CDR3 region has 14 residues. From germline, CDR1 is SGHRS and CDR2 YFSETQ. Trimming cost V 4 bases and J 10 bases; bases outside gene matches: 5. CDR3 coding DNA: TGCGCCAGCAGCATCGGACTAGCGGGAGTCGAGCAGTTCTTC. As protein: CASSIGLAGVEQFF.

In regard to this clone: Other DNA sequences in the same sample also yield this CDR3. This sequence joins TRBV6-5 and TRBJ1-2, with 7 bases matching TRBD1. Germline CDR1 reads MNHEY; CDR2 reads SVGAGI. J gave up 3 bases and V 5 bases, and 3 bases lay outside the gene matches. The CDR3 runs 13 residues. CDR3 nucleotides: TGTGCCAGCAGTCCTGACAGGGACTATGGCTACACCTTC. It yields the protein CASSPDRDYGYTF.

This chain uses TRBV12-3 or TRBV12-4 with TRBJ1-2, with D hard to call. V lost 6 bases to trimming and J lost 8 bases, with 13 bases between them. The CDR3 is 12 amino acids. DNA of the CDR3: TGTGCCAGCAGCCTAGACGCGAGGGGCTACACCTTC. It encodes CASSLDARGYTF.

This clone was observed once. The CDR3 loop is CASSPQGPNEKLFF. The DNA of the CDR3 is TGTGCCAGCAGTCCACAGGGACCTAATGAAAAACTGTTTTTT. The rearrangement joins TRBV5-4 to TRBJ1-4; perhaps TRBD1 as D (6 bases). V was trimmed by 5 bases and J by 3 bases, leaving 11 bases between them. There are 14 residues in the CDR3. Germline CDR1 reads SGHNT; CDR2 reads YYREEE (reference sequence). The whole variable domain, filled in from reference TRBV5-4 and TRBJ1-4, reads ETGVTQSPTHLIKTRGQQVTLRCSSQSGHNTVSWYQQALGQGPQFIFQYYREEENGRGNFPPRFSGLQFPNYSSELNVNALELDDSALYLCASSPQGPNEKLFFGSGTQLSVL.

This chain uses TRBV7-3 with TRBJ2-3; D is unclear. The germline gives CDR1 SGHTA, CDR2 FQGTGA. V was clipped by 0 bases and J by 7 bases, with 8 bases between them. The CDR3 runs to 13 residues. For the CDR3, the DNA is TGTGCCAGCAGCTTAACAGAGCGAAATACGCAGTATTTT. Amino acid sequence: CASSLTERNTQYF.

The CDR3 DNA sequence: TGCGCCAGCAGTCTCAGCGGGGGGGACAATGAGCAGTTCTTC. Its protein is CASSLSGGDNEQFF. This sequence joins TRBV10-1 and TRBJ2-1; 10 nucleotides agree with TRBD2. The CDR3 extends over 14 amino acids. V was pared by 5 bases and J by 5 bases, with 3 bases of the junction left unmatched. Germline values: CDR1 WNHNN, CDR2 SYGVQD (reference sequence).

This clone was recorded a few times. The chain uses TRBV12-5 and TRBJ1-5, with D possibly matching TRBD1 (6 bases). Germline CDR1 reads LGHNT; CDR2 reads FRNRAP. V shed 4 bases and J shed 0 bases, with 10 bases lying between them. The length of the CDR3 is 15 residues. The CDR3 is CASGSGQTSNQPQHF. The DNA of the CDR3 is TGTGCTAGTGGTTCCGGACAGACTAGCAATCAGCCCCAGCATTTT. The whole variable domain, filled in from reference TRBV12-5 and TRBJ1-5, reads DARVTQTPRHKVTEMGQEVTMRCQPILGHNTVFWYRQTMMQGLELLAYFRNRAPLDDSGMPKDRFSAEMPDATLATLKIQPSEPRDSAVYFCASGSGQTSNQPQHFGDGTRLSIL.

This clone appeared a single time. CDR3 sequence: CASSREGAAQPHTDTQYF. CDR3 in DNA: TGTGCCAGCAGCCGTGAAGGGGCAGCTCAACCCCACACAGATACGCAGTATTTT. The chain employs TRBV14 and TRBJ2-3; TRBD1 is a possible D gene (5 bases). The CDR3 covers 18 residues. The V end was cut by 4 bases, the J end by 2 bases, with 22 bases between. Per germline, CDR1 SGHDN and CDR2 FVKESK.

The chain has TRBV3-1 (or the pseudogene TRBV3-2) and TRBJ2-3; TRBD2 matches 11 bases. CDR1 is LGHDT, CDR2 YNNKEL, per germline (reference sequence). The CDR3 runs 16 residues. V lost 3 bases to trimming and J lost 6 bases; unmatched junction nucleotides: 8. The CDR3 nucleotides read TGTGCCAGCAGCCAGATGACTAGCGGGAAAGGGGATACGCAGTATTTT. Amino acids: CASSQMTSGKGDTQYF.

V and J are TRBV6-4 and TRBJ2-3; a possible D gene is TRBD2 (5 bases). CDR3 length: 15 residues. The germline gives CDR1 MRHNA, CDR2 SNTAGT. The ends were cut back, 7 bases at V and 0 bases at J, with 14 bases in the middle. The CDR3 spells CASKALESSTDTQYF. The DNA of the CDR3 is TGTGCCAGCAAGGCACTAGAATCTAGCACAGATACGCAGTATTTT.

The J gene is TRBJ1-6, the V gene TRBV5-5; no definite D call. V was shortened by 0 bases and J by 7 bases, with 8 bases between the two germline ends. Germline V gene data show CDR1 as SGHKS and CDR2 as YYEKEE (reference sequence). This CDR3 comprises 14 residues. CDR3 in DNA: TGTGCCAGCAGCTTGGTACACCAGAATTCACCCCTCCACTTT. Amino acid sequence: CASSLVHQNSPLHF.

The chain is built from TRBV19 and TRBJ1-5; 8 positions agree with TRBD1. The CDR3 has 16 residues. The J segment lost 0 bases and the V segment lost 6 bases, leaving 7 bases of the junction unmatched. CDR1 is LNHDA, CDR2 SQIVND, per germline (reference sequence). This CDR3 reads CASSAGGVDSNQPQHF. CDR3 in DNA: TGTGCCAGTAGCGCAGGGGGCGTAGATAGCAATCAGCCCCAGCATTTT.

This chain joins TRBV29-1 and TRBJ1-1, with D possibly TRBD1 on 5 matching bases. The CDR3 spans 10 residues. Germline CDR1 reads SQVTM; CDR2 reads ANQGSEA. The CDR3 loop is CRGGNTEAFF. In nucleotides, the CDR3 is TGCAGGGGGGGGAACACTGAAGCTTTCTTT.

V usage is TRBV19 and J usage is TRBJ1-2, with 7 positions matching TRBD1. Trimming at V came to 8 bases and at J to 3 bases, leaving 3 bases not matched to a gene. CDR1 and CDR2 from the germline V gene are LNHDA and SQIVND (reference sequence). The CDR3 runs 12 residues. CDR3 protein: CASSDRDYGYTF. For the CDR3, the DNA is TGTGCCAGTTCCGACAGGGACTATGGCTACACCTTC.

The chain joins TRBV7-2 to TRBJ2-7; TRBD1 matches at 10 bases. Trimming cost V 5 bases and J 2 bases; bases outside gene matches: 6. The CDR3 consists of 15 residues. CDR1 is SGHTA, CDR2 FQGNSA, per germline. DNA for the CDR3: TGTGCCAGCAGCGCCTCGACAGGGGGCACCTACGAGCAGTACTTC. This translates into CASSASTGGTYEQYF.

The rearrangement links TRBV9 to TRBJ2-7, with D maybe TRBD1 (5 bases). CDR3 length equals 15 residues. The ends were cut back, 3 bases at V and 6 bases at J, with 19 bases in the middle. From germline, CDR1 is SGDLS and CDR2 YYNGEE. CDR3 amino acids: CASSGVTAGIREQYF. In nucleotides, the CDR3 is TGTGCCAGCAGCGGGGTGACAGCTGGGATTCGCGAGCAGTACTTC.